This T cell receptor (beta chain) was identified in a study of Graves' ophthalmopathy and Graves' hyperthyroidism. Whole-study findings and limits: Discrimination between ophthalmopathy and stable hyperthyroidism by a 13-signature model showed about 85% sensitivity and less than 84% specificity. In blood appeared most of the expanded thyroid clonotypes whose frequency exceeded 0.001.

TCR beta CDR3 amplification used RNA transcripts. Following a first-round RT-PCR that used HTBI primers, a second-round multiplex PCR was carried out. Using its own MiXCR run on the multiplex PCR reads, TCRdb lists one record per CDR3 protein. The sample lists about 620,000 distinct CDR3 sequences; over 20% were seen once. Germline V lookup: CDR1 SGHAT, CDR2 FQNNGV. V gave up 6 bases and J gave up 0 bases; unmatched junction bases: 8. This CDR3 has 16 residues. This clonotype was detected many times. Its cognate antigen is unknown. The chain recombines TRBV11-2 with TRBJ1-1, with 9 bases that match TRBD1. The specimen was peripheral blood. This TCR came from a woman aged 18-29 years with stable Graves' hyperthyroidism. Some clones in this sample may be carry-over from other donors' samples. The CDR3, as DNA: TGTGCCAGCAGGTACAGGGGGCCTTACCTGAACACTGAAGCTTTCTTT. Protein: CASRYRGPYLNTEAFF.